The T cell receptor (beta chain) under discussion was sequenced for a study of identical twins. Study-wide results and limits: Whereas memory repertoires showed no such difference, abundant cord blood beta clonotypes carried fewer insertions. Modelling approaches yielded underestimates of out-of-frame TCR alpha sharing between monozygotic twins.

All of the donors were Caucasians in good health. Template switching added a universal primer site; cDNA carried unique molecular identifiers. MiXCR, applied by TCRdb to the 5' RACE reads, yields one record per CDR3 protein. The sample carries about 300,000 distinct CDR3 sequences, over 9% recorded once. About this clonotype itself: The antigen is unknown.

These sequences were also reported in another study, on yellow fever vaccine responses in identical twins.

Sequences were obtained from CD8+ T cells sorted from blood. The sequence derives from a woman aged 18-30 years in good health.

CDR3 sequence (DNA): TGTGCCAGCAGCGCACCTAGTGGGGACTCCTACAATGAGCAGTTCTTC. As protein: CASSAPSGDSYNEQFF. The chain couples TRBV7-9 to TRBJ2-1; D gene uncertain. Trimming removed 5 bases at V and 0 bases at J, with 14 bases between. Germline V gene sequence: CDR1 SEHNR, CDR2 FQNEAQ (reference sequence). The length of the CDR3 is 16 residues.